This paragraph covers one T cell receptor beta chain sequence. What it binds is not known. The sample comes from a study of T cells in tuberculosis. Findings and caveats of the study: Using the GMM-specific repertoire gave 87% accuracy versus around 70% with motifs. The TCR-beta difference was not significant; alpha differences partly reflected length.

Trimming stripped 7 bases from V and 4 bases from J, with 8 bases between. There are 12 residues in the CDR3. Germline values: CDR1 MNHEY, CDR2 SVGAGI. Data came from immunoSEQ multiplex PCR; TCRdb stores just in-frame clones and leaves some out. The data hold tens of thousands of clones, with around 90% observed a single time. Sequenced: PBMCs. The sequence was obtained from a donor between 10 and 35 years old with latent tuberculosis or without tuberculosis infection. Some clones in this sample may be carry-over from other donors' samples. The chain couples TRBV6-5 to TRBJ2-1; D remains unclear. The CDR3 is CASTSSYNEQFF. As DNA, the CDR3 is TGTGCCAGCACTTCCAGTTACAATGAGCAGTTCTTC.